Given below is one TCR beta chain in context. The Seattle patients joined while their infection was active and were tracked longitudinally afterward. This entry is derived from a study of blood T cell repertoires in COVID-19. For the study at large: T cells, B-cell-depleted T cells, or PBMCs supplied cDNA or gDNA.

Using immunoSEQ multiplex PCR, the repertoire was profiled, and TCRdb retains in-frame clones only, with some absent. The table includes approximately 210,000 clones, more than 80% detected once. With V trimmed by 5 bases and J by 4 bases, 7 bases remained unmatched. This CDR3 contains 14 residues. CDR1 and CDR2 from the germline V gene are SGHAT and FQNNGV. The specimen was peripheral blood. The source of this sequence is an elderly woman with COVID-19, enrolled during active disease. The rearrangement links TRBV11-2 to TRBJ1-1; 7 bases line up with TRBD1. The CDR3 region is CASSTHRGGTEAFF. The CDR3 bases are TGTGCCAGCAGCACACACAGGGGTGGCACTGAAGCTTTCTTT.